Shown below are 21 T cell receptor beta chains from a single sample sequenced in a study of cytomegalovirus exposure and HLA in healthy donors. Primers: 60 Vbeta forward and 13 Jbeta reverse. Libraries were prepared by immunoSEQ multiplex PCR; TCRdb keeps only in-frame clonotypes and omits some of them. The sample has 100,000 or so clones; about three quarters are singletons. Sequenced: PBMCs. The receptors were gathered from a female donor in good health and CMV-seronegative.

This chain links TRBV7-8 with TRBJ1-1; D unresolved. The CDR3 sequence is 13 residues long. Looked up from germline, CDR1 is SGHVS and CDR2 is FQNEAQ. V was clipped by 5 bases and J by 5 bases, with 12 bases between them. The CDR3 bases are TGTGCCAGCAGCCCCACGCCGGGAACTGAAGCTTTCTTT. Encoded protein: CASSPTPGTEAFF.

The chain combines TRBV5-6 with TRBJ1-3; D not certain. Germline V lookup: CDR1 SGHDT, CDR2 YYEEEE. Trimming removed 0 bases from V and 4 bases from J, with 8 bases in between. CDR3 size: 14 residues. CDR3 nucleotides: TGTGCCAGCAGCTTGGACAGACCCGGAAACACCATATATTTT. It specifies CASSLDRPGNTIYF.

The gene calls are TRBV6-5 and TRBJ2-6, with D maybe TRBD1 (5 bases). V was shortened by 0 bases and J by 2 bases, with 8 bases between the two germline ends. Germline CDR1 and CDR2: MNHEY and SVGAGI. The CDR3 is 16 residues long. CDR3: CASSYSKGAGANVLTF. CDR3 DNA sequence: TGTGCCAGCAGTTACTCGAAAGGGGCTGGGGCCAACGTCCTGACTTTC.

There are a few counts of this clone. The chain couples TRBV9 to TRBJ1-1; TRBD1 agrees at 8 bases. The CDR3 loop spans 16 amino acids. After removal of 4 bases from V and 2 bases from J, the junction contained 10 bases not matched to a gene. The V gene's germline CDR1 is SGDLS and CDR2 YYNGEE. The CDR3 coding sequence is TGTGCCAGCAGCCATCACCGGGACAGGACCAACACTGAAGCTTTCTTT. It translates to CASSHHRDRTNTEAFF.

The gene calls are TRBV12-5 and TRBJ1-2; 9 bases align to TRBD1. There are 20 residues in the CDR3. J gave up 0 bases and V 6 bases, and 20 bases lay outside the gene matches. Per the germline V gene, CDR1 is LGHNT and CDR2 is FRNRAP. The CDR3 sequence is CASGRDRVVKSRGSNYGYTF. In DNA, the CDR3 is TGTGCTAGTGGACGGGACAGGGTTGTAAAATCGAGGGGGTCTAACTATGGCTACACCTTC.

The genes are TRBV7-6 and TRBJ2-1; 12 nucleotides align to TRBD2. CDR1 is SGHVS and CDR2 is FNYEAQ in the germline V gene. J gave up 6 bases and V 11 bases, and 2 bases lay outside the gene matches. This CDR3 region has 12 residues. CDR3 in DNA: TGTGCCTCTAGCGGGGGGGCCAATGAGCAGTTCTTC. As protein: CASSGGANEQFF.

This sequence joins TRBV4-3 and TRBJ1-6; D remains unclear. CDR1 and CDR2 (germline): LGHNA, YSLEER. CDR3 size: 16 residues. V dropped 0 bases and J dropped 10 bases, with 16 bases sitting between them. CDR3 bases: TGCGCCAGCAGCCAAGATAGAGTCGGTGGTTGGTCACCCCTCCACTTT. This sequence encodes CASSQDRVGGWSPLHF.

This clone was seen only once. The chain couples TRBV9 to TRBJ1-6, with 7 nucleotides matching TRBD1. The CDR3 is made up of 17 amino acids. CDR1 SGDLS and CDR2 YYNGEE come from the germline V gene. The trim removed 4 bases at V and 6 bases at J, leaving 13 bases unmatched. The CDR3 DNA sequence: TGTGCCAGCAGCACCCGTGGGGGACAGAATTTTAATTCACCCCTCCACTTT. This codes for CASSTRGGQNFNSPLHF.

The genes are TRBV7-8 and TRBJ2-5, with TRBD2 matching 10 bases. Germline CDR1 is SGHVS and CDR2 is FQNEAQ. CDR3 length equals 15 residues. Losses at the gene ends were 5 bases for V and 0 bases for J; bases not matched to a gene: 3. CDR3: CASSMTSGYQETQYF. CDR3 coding DNA: TGTGCCAGCAGCATGACTAGCGGGTACCAAGAGACCCAGTACTTC.

V usage is TRBV10-2 and J usage is TRBJ1-2, with a possible D match to TRBD1 (6 bases). The CDR3 totals 12 residues. Germline V gene sequence: CDR1 WSHSY, CDR2 SAAADI. V was shortened by 0 bases and J by 7 bases, with 6 bases between the two germline ends. The CDR3, as DNA: TGCGCCAGCAGTGAGTCAGGGGGTGGCTACACCTTC. Protein sequence: CASSESGGGYTF.

J is TRBJ1-4 and V is TRBV7-9; no reliable D call. The germline V and J ends were trimmed by 4 bases and 10 bases, with 19 bases remaining between them. The germline V gene has CDR1 SEHNR and CDR2 FQNEAQ (reference sequence). The CDR3 is 15 residues long. The CDR3 DNA sequence: TGTGCCAGCAGCTCAGGCCCGCCAGGACTCGGAAAACTGTTTTTT. Its protein is CASSSGPPGLGKLFF.

The V gene is TRBV9, the J gene TRBJ2-5; perhaps TRBD1 as D (6 bases). The CDR3 runs to 15 residues. Germline V CDR1 and CDR2: SGDLS, YYNGEE. Trimming shortened V by 3 bases and J by 5 bases, and 17 bases separated the two germline ends. The CDR3 loop reads CASSAPDSLGETQYF. CDR3 bases: TGTGCCAGCAGCGCACCGGACAGTCTTGGGGAGACCCAGTACTTC.

V is TRBV5-6 and J is TRBJ1-1; D gene uncertain. CDR1 and CDR2 from the germline V gene are SGHDT and YYEEEE. There are 14 residues in the CDR3. With 5 bases removed from V and 7 bases from J, the gap between germline ends came to 18 bases. The CDR3 loop is CASRTRLREIEAFF. As DNA, the CDR3 is TGTGCCAGCAGGACCCGCCTGAGGGAGATTGAAGCTTTCTTT.

In this sample, this clone turned up a few times. This chain joins TRBV30 and TRBJ1-2; D is possibly TRBD1 (5 bases). The CDR3 is made up of 12 amino acids. Trimming stripped 0 bases from V and 12 bases from J, with 14 bases between. The germline V gene has CDR1 GTSNPN and CDR2 SVGIG (reference sequence). CDR3 in amino acids: CAWSVSALGDTF. The CDR3 nucleotides read TGTGCCTGGAGTGTTTCAGCGTTAGGGGACACCTTC.

This clone came up once. V gene TRBV6-1 combines with J gene TRBJ1-2; 7 bases are shared with TRBD1. The CDR3 runs 13 residues. Germline CDR1 and CDR2: MNHNS and SASEGT. Trimming took 10 bases from V and 8 from J; bases not matched to a gene: 13. CDR3 sequence reads: CANGEQGLGGYTF. For the CDR3, the DNA is TGTGCCAACGGAGAACAGGGGTTAGGCGGCTACACCTTC.

The chain links TRBV9 to TRBJ1-1; D is unclear. V gave up 2 bases and J gave up 0 bases, with 11 bases separating them. Germline V gene lookup returns CDR1 SGDLS and CDR2 YYNGEE. The CDR3 has 15 amino acids. This CDR3 is CASSVRDNMNTEAFF. CDR3 coding DNA: TGTGCCAGCAGCGTCCGGGATAACATGAACACTGAAGCTTTCTTT.

V gene TRBV6-5 combines with J gene TRBJ1-2; 8 nucleotides align to TRBD1. Germline CDR1 reads MNHEY; CDR2 reads SVGAGI. The CDR3 spans 15 residues. V gave up 0 bases and J gave up 3 bases; unmatched junction bases: 3. As DNA, the CDR3 is TGTGCCAGCAGTTACTCGACGACAGGGGACTATGGCTACACCTTC. Amino acids: CASSYSTTGDYGYTF.

The genes are TRBV10-3 and TRBJ1-6; D is uncertain. This CDR3 region has 13 residues. Germline-derived CDR1 and CDR2 are ENHRY and SYGVKD. Trimming shortened V by 10 bases and J by 7 bases, and 14 bases separated the two germline ends. The DNA for the CDR3 is TGTGCCACGCGGAGAGAAGCGAATTCACCCCTCCACTTT. This translates into CATRREANSPLHF.

The chain combines TRBV30 with TRBJ1-5; D not certain. Trimming stripped 1 base from V and 3 bases from J, with 10 bases between. The CDR3 is made up of 14 amino acids. Per germline, CDR1 GTSNPN and CDR2 SVGIG (reference sequence). The CDR3 region is CAWSGGLPNQPQHF. The CDR3 DNA follows: TGTGCCTGGAGTGGCGGGTTGCCCAATCAGCCCCAGCATTTT.

The chain couples TRBV7-6 to TRBJ2-2; 8 bases line up with TRBD1. This CDR3 has 16 residues. Germline V gives CDR1 SGHVS, CDR2 FNYEAQ. V shed 1 base, J shed 7 bases, and the junction held 8 bases outside the gene matches. The CDR3 bases are TGTGCCAGCAGCTTAGAAGTCCAGGGGGCACACGGGGAGCTGTTTTTT. Its translation is CASSLEVQGAHGELFF.

The table lists this clone with a count of one. V is TRBV6-5 and J is TRBJ2-7; TRBD2 aligns across 7 bases. V lost 1 base, J lost 1 base, and 4 bases stayed unmatched. CDR3 size: 15 residues. Germline V lookup: CDR1 MNHEY, CDR2 SVGAGI. The CDR3 here is CASSYLTGGSYEQYF. CDR3 nucleotides: TGTGCCAGCAGTTACTTAACGGGGGGATCCTACGAGCAGTACTTC.